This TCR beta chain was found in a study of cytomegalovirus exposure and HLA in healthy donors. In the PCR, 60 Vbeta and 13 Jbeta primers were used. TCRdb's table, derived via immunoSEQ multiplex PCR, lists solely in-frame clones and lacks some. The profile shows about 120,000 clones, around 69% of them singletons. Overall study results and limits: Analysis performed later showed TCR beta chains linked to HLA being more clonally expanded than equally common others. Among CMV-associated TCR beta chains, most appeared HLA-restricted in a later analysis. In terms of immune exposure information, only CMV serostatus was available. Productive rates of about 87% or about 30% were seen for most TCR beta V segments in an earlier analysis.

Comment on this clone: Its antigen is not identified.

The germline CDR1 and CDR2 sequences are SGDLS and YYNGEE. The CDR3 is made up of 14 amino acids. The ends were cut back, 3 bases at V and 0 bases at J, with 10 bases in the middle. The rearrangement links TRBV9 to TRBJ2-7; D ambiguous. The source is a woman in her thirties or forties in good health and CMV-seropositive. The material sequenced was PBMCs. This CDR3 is CASSADLYSYEQYF. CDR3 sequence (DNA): TGTGCCAGCAGCGCCGACTTATACTCCTACGAGCAGTACTTC.